The rows below give T cell receptor beta chains drawn from one sample of a study of blood T cell repertoires in COVID-19. TCRdb keeps only in-frame clones here, not all; method: immunoSEQ multiplex PCR. In the table there are some 70,000 clones, around 85% of which are singletons. Input material: peripheral blood. These TCRs come from a woman aged 45-60 years with acute or convalescent COVID-19. Both conserved end residues are part of each CDR3. The D gene is left open where the match is weak. Size tells how often a clone was seen (once, few, many) or the class of an expanded clone, and some rows leave it out.

cdr3_nt cdr3_aa clone_size cdr3_length j_call v_call d_call
TGTGCCAGCAGCCGCCTAGGGGGCTTCAATGAAAAACTGTTTTTT CASSRLGGFNEKLFF few 15 TRBJ1-4 TRBV3-1/TRBV3-2 TRBD1
TGTGCCAGCAGCCGGACAGGTTATGGGGGCTACACCTTC CASSRTGYGGYTF . 13 TRBJ1-2 TRBV11-2 TRBD1
TGTGCCAGCAGCTCCCGACAGGGGCATTCACCCCTCCACTTT CASSSRQGHSPLHF . 14 TRBJ1-6 TRBV9 TRBD1
TGCGCCAGCAGCTTGGACAGGGGAAGCAACACTGAAGCTTTCTTT CASSLDRGSNTEAFF . 15 TRBJ1-1 TRBV5-1 TRBD1
TGTGCCAGCAGCTTAGGGCTAGCGGGAGGGTCCGAGCAGTTCTTC CASSLGLAGGSEQFF . 15 TRBJ2-1 TRBV7-9 TRBD2
TGTGCCAGCAGTTACTCGACGCGGTCTAATGAAAAACTGTTTTTT CASSYSTRSNEKLFF few 15 TRBJ1-4 TRBV27 .
TGTGCCAGCAGTTTTTTTAAAGAGACTCTCCCTTTACATGAGCAGTTCTTC CASSFFKETLPLHEQFF few 17 TRBJ2-1 TRBV27 .
TGTGCCACCAGTGATGGGACTAGCGGGAGCTTCTACAATGAGCAGTTCTTC CATSDGTSGSFYNEQFF . 17 TRBJ2-1 TRBV24-1 TRBD2
TGCGCCAGCAGCCCAGGGACAGGGGGTTACGAGCAGTACTTC CASSPGTGGYEQYF few 14 TRBJ2-7 TRBV5-1 TRBD1
TGTGCCAGCAGTCGGACTAGGGGACTTTACGAGCAGTACTTC CASSRTRGLYEQYF . 14 TRBJ2-7 TRBV27 TRBD2
TGTGCCAGCAGCGTAGAACAGGGAGTTGGGGCCAACGTCCTGACTTTC CASSVEQGVGANVLTF once 16 TRBJ2-6 TRBV5-8 .
TGTGCCAGCAGCTACGGACAGGGAGCGGTTGGCTACACCTTC CASSYGQGAVGYTF . 14 TRBJ1-2 TRBV2 TRBD1
TGTGCTAGTGGTTTGGTACCCGGGACAGCCCCTCGGGGCTACACCTTC CASGLVPGTAPRGYTF . 16 TRBJ1-2 TRBV12-5 TRBD1
TGTGCCAGCAGGGGCGTTGGCGGGACGACTCACTACGAGCAGTACTTC CASRGVGGTTHYEQYF . 16 TRBJ2-7 TRBV2 .
TGCGCCAGCAGTGGGTTCGGGGGGCCTCTGGAGACCCAGTACTTC CASSGFGGPLETQYF medium-sized 15 TRBJ2-5 TRBV10-1 .
TGTGCCAGCTCCCAAGAGGTGAACACTGAAGCTTTCTTT CASSQEVNTEAFF few 13 TRBJ1-1 TRBV2 .
TGCGCCACAGGCAGCACCCGCGACTATGGCTACACCTTC CATGSTRDYGYTF . 13 TRBJ1-2 TRBV4-1 .
TGTGCCAGCAGCTACCGGACAGGGGGCACATACACCGGGGAGCTGTTTTTT CASSYRTGGTYTGELFF . 17 TRBJ2-2 TRBV5-6 TRBD1
TGCGCCAGCAGCCAAGATCCGGGGGGGCCGGGAGAGACCCAGTACTTC CASSQDPGGPGETQYF . 16 TRBJ2-5 TRBV4-1 TRBD2
TGTGCCAGCAAACGTAAATCGGAGAGTGAAAAACTGTTTTTT CASKRKSESEKLFF . 14 TRBJ1-4 TRBV6-6 .
TGTGCCAGCAGCTTAGGCGGCAGCAGCACTGAAGCTTTCTTT CASSLGGSSTEAFF . 14 TRBJ1-1 TRBV7-8 .
TGTGCCAGCAGCTTAATTCGGGAGACCCAGTACTTC CASSLIRETQYF . 12 TRBJ2-5 TRBV7-8 .
TGCGCCAGCAGCCAAGATCGACAGGGCCCAGCCAAAAACATTCAGTACTTC CASSQDRQGPAKNIQYF . 17 TRBJ2-4 TRBV4-1 TRBD1
TGTGCCAGCAGTGGGGGGGGCGATTGTAATTCACCCCTCCACTTT CASSGGGDCNSPLHF . 15 TRBJ1-6 TRBV6-4 .
TGTGCCAGTAGTAGCCCCGGGACTAGCGGACCCAACAATGAGCAGTTCTTC CASSSPGTSGPNNEQFF . 17 TRBJ2-1 TRBV19 TRBD2
TGCGCCAGCAGCCCCCGTCCAGCGGGGTCGAATGAGCAGTTCTTC CASSPRPAGSNEQFF . 15 TRBJ2-1 TRBV5-1 TRBD2
TGTGCCATCGGGAGGCACTACAATGAGCAGTTCTTC CAIGRHYNEQFF . 12 TRBJ2-1 TRBV6-5 TRBD2
TGTGCCAGCAGCTTGAGGAAGTACGAGCAGTACTTC CASSLRKYEQYF . 12 TRBJ2-7 TRBV11-2 .
TGCGCCAGCAGCTTACGGGAGCCAGATACGCAGTATTTT CASSLREPDTQYF . 13 TRBJ2-3 TRBV5-1 .